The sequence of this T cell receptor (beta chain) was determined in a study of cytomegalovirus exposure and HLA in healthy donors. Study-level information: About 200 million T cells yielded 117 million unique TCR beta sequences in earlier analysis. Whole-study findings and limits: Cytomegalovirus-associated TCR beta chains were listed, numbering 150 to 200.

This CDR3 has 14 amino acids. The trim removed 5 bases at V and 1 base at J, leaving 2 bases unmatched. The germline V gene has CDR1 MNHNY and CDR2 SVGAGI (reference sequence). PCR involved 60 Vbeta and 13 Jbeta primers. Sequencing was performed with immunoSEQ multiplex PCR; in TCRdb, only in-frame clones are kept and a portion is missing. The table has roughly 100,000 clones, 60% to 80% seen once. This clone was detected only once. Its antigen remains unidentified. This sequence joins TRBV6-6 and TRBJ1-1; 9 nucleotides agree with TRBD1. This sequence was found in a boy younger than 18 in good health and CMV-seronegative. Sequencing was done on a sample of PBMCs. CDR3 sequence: CASSAGQGNTEAFF. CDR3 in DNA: TGTGCCAGCAGTGCGGGACAGGGGAACACTGAAGCTTTCTTT.